This T cell receptor beta chain came from a study of blood T cells in healthy people across ages. General study results and limits: It was not known whether donors were CMV positive (a possible confounder of expanded clonotype changes). Fewer expanded clones and more diversity marked long-lived versus aged donors.

Every sample had a minimum of 6.5 million PBMCs isolated. At least 5.5 micrograms of total RNA were extracted per sample. A second PCR of roughly 7 to 11 cycles used a sample-barcoded 5' primer and a J-beta primer mix. TCRdb passed the 5' RACE reads through MiXCR, listing each CDR3 protein once. The sample lists approximately 1.5 million distinct CDR3 sequences; about 31% were seen once. This clonotype was detected only a few times. The antigen remains undetermined. V was shortened by 3 bases and J by 4 bases, with 15 bases between the two germline ends. Germline loops: CDR1 DFQATT, CDR2 SNEGSKA (reference sequence). The CDR3 consists of 15 residues.

The sequence was obtained from a woman aged 25 to 39 in good health. Material for sequencing was blood. The chain joins TRBV20-1 to TRBJ2-2, with D perhaps TRBD2 (6 bases). This chain's CDR3 is CSASPAQGGTGELFF. The CDR3 DNA sequence: TGCAGTGCTAGTCCCGCCCAGGGAGGCACCGGGGAGCTGTTTTTT.